The T cell receptor beta chain described here comes from a study of blood T cell repertoires in COVID-19. Looking at the study overall: Some COVID-19 samples were acute and others convalescent; all came from the United States, Italy and Spain. The cDNA or gDNA used as material had been derived from T cells, B-cell-depleted T cells, or PBMCs.

Losses at the gene ends were 5 bases for V and 6 bases for J; bases not matched to a gene: 8. In germline, CDR1 is SGHAT, CDR2 FQNNGV. This CDR3 has 15 residues. Only in-frame clones appear in the TCRdb table, and some are missing; sequencing was by immunoSEQ multiplex PCR. This table holds 300,000 to 400,000 clones, roughly 88% found once. The gene calls are TRBV11-2 and TRBJ2-1; 9 bases fit TRBD1. The sequence came from a woman aged 25 to 39 with acute COVID-19. Sample: PBMCs or T cells enriched from blood (not recorded which). CDR3 nucleotide sequence: TGTGCCAGCAGCCAACAAGGACAGGGGACCAATGAGCAGTTCTTC. It codes for CASSQQGQGTNEQFF.